This note documents a single T cell receptor (beta chain) sequence. At one end the junction does not follow the germline gene, possibly because of a read error. Deep-level running was used for the assay. TCRdb keeps only in-frame clones here, not all; method: immunoSEQ multiplex PCR. The sample comprises hundreds of thousands of clones, approximately 96% of which are singletons, and approximately 0.12% rests with the top ten. The naive CD8 population came from CD45RO-negative cells selected for CCR7, without terminally differentiated effector memory CD45RA+ cells. Only Caucasian adults living in Nashville, Tennessee made up the donor group. CDR3 size: 15 residues. Germline lookup yields CDR1 MNHEY and CDR2 SVGAGI. This sample was included in a study of shared clonotypes between healthy human individuals.

The specimen was naive CD8+ T cells sorted from blood. This sequence originates from a woman in her 30s in good health. The V call is TRBV6-5, the J call TRBJ2-2, with no clear D. The CDR3 protein is CAGSYSYSDTGELFF. As DNA, the CDR3 is TGTGCCGGCAGTTACAGCTATTCTGACACCGGGGAGCTGTTTTTT.